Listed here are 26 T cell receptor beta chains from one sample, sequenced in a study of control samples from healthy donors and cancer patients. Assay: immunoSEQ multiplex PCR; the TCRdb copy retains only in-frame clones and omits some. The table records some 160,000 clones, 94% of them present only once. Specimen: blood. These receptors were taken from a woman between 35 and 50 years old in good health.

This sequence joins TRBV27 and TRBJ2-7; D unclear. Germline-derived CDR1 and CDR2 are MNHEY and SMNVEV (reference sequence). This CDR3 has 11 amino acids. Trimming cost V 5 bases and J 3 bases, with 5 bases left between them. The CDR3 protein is CASSDYYEQYF. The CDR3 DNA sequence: TGTGCCAGCAGTGATTACTACGAGCAGTACTTC.

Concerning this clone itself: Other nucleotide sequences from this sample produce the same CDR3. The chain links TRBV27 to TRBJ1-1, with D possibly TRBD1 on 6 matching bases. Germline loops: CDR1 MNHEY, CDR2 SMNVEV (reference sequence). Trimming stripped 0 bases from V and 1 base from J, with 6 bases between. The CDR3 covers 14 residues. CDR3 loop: CASSLSRGNTEAFF. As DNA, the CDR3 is TGTGCCAGCAGTTTATCCAGGGGGAACACTGAAGCTTTCTTT.

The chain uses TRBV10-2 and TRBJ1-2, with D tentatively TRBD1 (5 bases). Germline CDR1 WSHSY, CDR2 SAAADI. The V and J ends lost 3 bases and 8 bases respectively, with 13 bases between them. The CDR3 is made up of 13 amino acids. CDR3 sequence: CASSDTVGAGYTF. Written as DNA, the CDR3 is TGCGCCAGCAGTGACACAGTCGGGGCGGGCTACACCTTC.

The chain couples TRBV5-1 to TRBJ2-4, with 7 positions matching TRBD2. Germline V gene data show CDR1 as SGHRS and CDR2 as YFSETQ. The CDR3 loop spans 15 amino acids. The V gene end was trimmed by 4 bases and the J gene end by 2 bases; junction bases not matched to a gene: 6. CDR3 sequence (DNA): TGCGCCAGCAGCCCCCTGCGGGAGTCCAAAAACATTCAGTACTTC. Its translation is CASSPLRESKNIQYF.

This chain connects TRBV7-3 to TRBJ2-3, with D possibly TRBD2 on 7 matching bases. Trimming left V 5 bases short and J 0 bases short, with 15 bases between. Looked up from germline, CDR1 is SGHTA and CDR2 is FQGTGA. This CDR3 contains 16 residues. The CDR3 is CASSARGASSTDTQYF. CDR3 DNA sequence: TGTGCCAGCAGCGCCCGGGGGGCCTCTAGCACAGATACGCAGTATTTT.

DNA of the CDR3: TGTGCCAGTAGTGTAACAGGGGTTCAAGAGACCCAGTACTTC. It codes for CASSVTGVQETQYF. The rearrangement joins TRBV19 to TRBJ2-5; 7 bases agree with TRBD1. Germline CDR1 reads LNHDA; CDR2 reads SQIVND (reference sequence). The CDR3 runs to 14 residues. With 5 bases clipped from V and 2 bases from J, the junction kept 5 bases outside the gene matches.

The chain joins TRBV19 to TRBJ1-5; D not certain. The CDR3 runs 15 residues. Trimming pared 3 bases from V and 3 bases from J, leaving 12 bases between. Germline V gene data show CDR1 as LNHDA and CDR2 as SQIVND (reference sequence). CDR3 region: CASSIGLPYNQPQHF. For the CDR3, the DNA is TGTGCCAGTAGTATTGGATTGCCATACAATCAGCCCCAGCATTTT. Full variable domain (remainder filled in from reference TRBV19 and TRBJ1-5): DGGITQSPKYLFRKEGQNVTLSCEQNLNHDAMYWYRQDPGQGLRLIYYSQIVNDFQKGDIAEGYSVSREKKESFPLTVTSAQKNPTAFYLCASSIGLPYNQPQHFGDGTRLSIL.

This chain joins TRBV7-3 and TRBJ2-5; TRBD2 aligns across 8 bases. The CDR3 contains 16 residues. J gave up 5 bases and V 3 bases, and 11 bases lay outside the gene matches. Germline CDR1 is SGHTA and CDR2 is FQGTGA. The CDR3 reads CASSLAGGGNRETQYF. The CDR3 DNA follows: TGTGCCAGCAGCTTGGCGGGCGGGGGGAATCGGGAGACCCAGTACTTC.

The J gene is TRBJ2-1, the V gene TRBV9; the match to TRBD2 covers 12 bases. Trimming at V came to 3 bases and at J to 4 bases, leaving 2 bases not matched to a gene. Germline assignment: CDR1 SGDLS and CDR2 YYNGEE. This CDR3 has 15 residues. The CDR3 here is CASSATSGGYNEQFF. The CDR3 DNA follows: TGTGCCAGCAGCGCGACTAGCGGGGGATACAATGAGCAGTTCTTC.

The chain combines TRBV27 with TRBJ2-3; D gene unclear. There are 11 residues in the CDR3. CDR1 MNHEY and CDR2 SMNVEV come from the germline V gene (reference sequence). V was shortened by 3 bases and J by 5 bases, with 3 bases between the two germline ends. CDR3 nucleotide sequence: TGTGCCAGCAGTTTTGTAGATACGCAGTATTTT. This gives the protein CASSFVDTQYF.

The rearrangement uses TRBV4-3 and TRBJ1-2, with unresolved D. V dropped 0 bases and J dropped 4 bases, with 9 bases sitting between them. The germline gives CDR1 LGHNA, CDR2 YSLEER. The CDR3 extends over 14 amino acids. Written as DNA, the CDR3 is TGCGCCAGCAGCCAAGAGGGCAGGAGCTATGGCTACACCTTC. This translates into CASSQEGRSYGYTF.

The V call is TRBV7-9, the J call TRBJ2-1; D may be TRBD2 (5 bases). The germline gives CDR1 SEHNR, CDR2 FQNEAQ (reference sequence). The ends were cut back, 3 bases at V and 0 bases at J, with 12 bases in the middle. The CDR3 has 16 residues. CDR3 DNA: TGTGCCAGCAGCTTTCCAACTAGGAGCTCCTACAATGAGCAGTTCTTC. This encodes CASSFPTRSSYNEQFF.

The DNA for the CDR3 is TGTGCCAGCAGTGTATTGGGGGCGCGCACTGAAGCTTTCTTT. The encoded protein is CASSVLGARTEAFF. This chain uses TRBV25-1 with TRBJ1-1, with a tentative D call TRBD1 (6 bases). Germline assignment: CDR1 MGHDK and CDR2 SYGVNS. This CDR3 has 14 residues. With 4 bases removed from V and 4 bases from J, the gap between germline ends came to 13 bases.

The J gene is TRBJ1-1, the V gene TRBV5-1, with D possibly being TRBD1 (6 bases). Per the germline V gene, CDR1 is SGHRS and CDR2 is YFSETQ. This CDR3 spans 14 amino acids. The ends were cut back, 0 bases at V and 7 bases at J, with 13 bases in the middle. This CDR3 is CASSLGQGTYEAFF. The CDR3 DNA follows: TGCGCCAGCAGCTTGGGCCAGGGGACCTATGAAGCTTTCTTT.

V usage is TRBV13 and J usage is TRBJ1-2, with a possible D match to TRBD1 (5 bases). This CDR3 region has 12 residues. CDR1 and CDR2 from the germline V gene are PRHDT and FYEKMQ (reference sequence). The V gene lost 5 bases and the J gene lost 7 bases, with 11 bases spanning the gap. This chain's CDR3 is CASSLRGGGYTF. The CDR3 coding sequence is TGTGCCAGCAGCCTACGGGGGGGTGGCTACACCTTC.

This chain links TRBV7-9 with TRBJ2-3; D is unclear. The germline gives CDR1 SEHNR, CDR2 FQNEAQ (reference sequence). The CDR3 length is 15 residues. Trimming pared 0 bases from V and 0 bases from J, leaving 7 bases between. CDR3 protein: CASSLAGRSTDTQYF. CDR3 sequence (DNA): TGTGCCAGCAGCTTAGCGGGAAGAAGCACAGATACGCAGTATTTT.

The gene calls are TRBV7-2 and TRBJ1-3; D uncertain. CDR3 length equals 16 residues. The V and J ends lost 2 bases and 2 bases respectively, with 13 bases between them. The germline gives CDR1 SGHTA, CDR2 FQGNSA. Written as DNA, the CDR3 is TGTGCCAGCAGCTTACAGGTGGCAGAAACTGGAAACACCATATATTTT. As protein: CASSLQVAETGNTIYF. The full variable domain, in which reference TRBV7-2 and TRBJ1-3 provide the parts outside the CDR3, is GAGVSQSPSNKVTEKGKDVELRCDPISGHTALYWYRQSLGQGLEFLIYFQGNSAPDKSGLPSDRFSAERTGGSVSTLTIQRTQQEDSAVYLCASSLQVAETGNTIYFGEGSWLTVV.

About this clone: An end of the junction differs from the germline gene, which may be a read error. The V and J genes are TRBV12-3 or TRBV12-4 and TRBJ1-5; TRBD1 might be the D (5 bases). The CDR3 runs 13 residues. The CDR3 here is CASSLGRSGRANF. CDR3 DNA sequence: TGTGCCAGCAGTTTAGGGCGGAGCGGCAGGGCTAATTTT.

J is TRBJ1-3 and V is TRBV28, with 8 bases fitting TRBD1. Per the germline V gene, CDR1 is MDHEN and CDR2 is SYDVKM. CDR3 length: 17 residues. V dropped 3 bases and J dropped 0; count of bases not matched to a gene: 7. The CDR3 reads CASSFGQGGPSGNTIYF. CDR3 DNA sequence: TGTGCCAGCAGTTTCGGACAGGGAGGCCCCTCTGGAAACACCATATATTTT.

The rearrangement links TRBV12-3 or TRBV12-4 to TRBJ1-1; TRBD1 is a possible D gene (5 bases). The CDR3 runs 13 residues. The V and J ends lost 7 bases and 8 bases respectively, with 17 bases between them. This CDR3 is CASKRGRATEAFF. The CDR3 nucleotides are TGTGCCAGCAAACGGGGCAGGGCGACCGAAGCTTTCTTT.

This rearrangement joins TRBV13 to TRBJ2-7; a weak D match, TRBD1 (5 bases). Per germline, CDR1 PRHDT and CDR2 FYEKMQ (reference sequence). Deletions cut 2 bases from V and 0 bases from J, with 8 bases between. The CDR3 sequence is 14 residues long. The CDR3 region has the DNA TGTGCCAGCAGCTTAAGGGGCCACTCCTACGAGCAGTACTTC. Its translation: CASSLRGHSYEQYF.

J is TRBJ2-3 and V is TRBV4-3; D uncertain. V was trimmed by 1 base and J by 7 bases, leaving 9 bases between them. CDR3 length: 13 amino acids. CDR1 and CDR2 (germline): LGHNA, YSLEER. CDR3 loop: CASSQASGNTQYF. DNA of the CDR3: TGCGCCAGCAGCCAAGCCTCCGGCAATACGCAGTATTTT.

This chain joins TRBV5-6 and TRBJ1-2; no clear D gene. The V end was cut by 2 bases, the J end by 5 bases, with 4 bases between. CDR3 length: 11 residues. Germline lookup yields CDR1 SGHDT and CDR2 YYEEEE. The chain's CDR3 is CASSFSYGYTF. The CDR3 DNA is TGTGCCAGCAGCTTCTCTTATGGCTACACCTTC.

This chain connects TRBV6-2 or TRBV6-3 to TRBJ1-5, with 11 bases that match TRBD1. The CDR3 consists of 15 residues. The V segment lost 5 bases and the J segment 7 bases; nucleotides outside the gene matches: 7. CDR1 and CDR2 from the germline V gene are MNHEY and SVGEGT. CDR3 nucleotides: TGTGCCAGCAGTAACGGACAGGGGGCTTCACAGCCCCAGCATTTT. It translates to CASSNGQGASQPQHF.

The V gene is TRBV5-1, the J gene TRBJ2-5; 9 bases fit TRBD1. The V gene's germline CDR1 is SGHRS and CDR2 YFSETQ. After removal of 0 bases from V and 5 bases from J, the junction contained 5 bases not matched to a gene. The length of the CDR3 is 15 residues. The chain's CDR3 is CASSLGTGVGETQYF. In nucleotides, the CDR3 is TGCGCCAGCAGCTTGGGGACAGGGGTTGGGGAGACCCAGTACTTC.

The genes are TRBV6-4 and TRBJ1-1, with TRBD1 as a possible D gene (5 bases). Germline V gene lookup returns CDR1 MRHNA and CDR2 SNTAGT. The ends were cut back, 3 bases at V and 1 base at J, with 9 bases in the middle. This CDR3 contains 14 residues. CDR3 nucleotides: TGTGCCAGCAGTGAAAAGCAGGGGAACACTGAAGCTTTCTTT. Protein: CASSEKQGNTEAFF.